This T cell receptor (beta chain) appears in the sequencing data of a study of blood T cell repertoires in COVID-19. Between the trimmed V and J ends, which lost 4 bases and 2 bases, there was a span of 7 bases. The CDR3 contains 13 residues. The V gene's germline CDR1 is SGHDT and CDR2 YYEEEE. Source study methods: Estimation of nucleated cell counts was performed using reference gene primer amplification. Measured with immunoSEQ multiplex PCR; TCRdb has only the in-frame clones, and not every one. Clone size and V and J calls were adopted from that table, with D and trimming inferred from the DNA. The sample includes approximately 46,000 clones, about 83% of them seen just once.

The chain employs TRBV5-6 and TRBJ1-3; D is unclear. This receptor was identified in a human donor in a cohort sampled during active COVID-19. The sequenced sample was peripheral blood. CDR3 nucleotides: TGTGCCAGCAGCCTGCGGGCTGGAAACACCATATATTTT. Its protein product is CASSLRAGNTIYF.